What follows are 13 T cell receptor beta chains derived from one specimen sequenced in a study of CD8 T cells in ankylosing spondylitis. TCRdb redid the calling of the 5' RACE reads with MiXCR, one entry per CDR3 protein. The sample lists over 200,000 distinct CDR3 sequences; more than 9% were seen once. Material: blood, either unsorted or a sorted T cell fraction (not recorded which). These receptors were collected from a male donor with ankylosing spondylitis or in good health (not recorded which).

A remark on this clonotype: One end of the junction varies from germline; a read error may be responsible. The chain is built from TRBV6-5 and TRBJ1-2; no definite D call. The CDR3 is 17 amino acids. Germline assignment: CDR1 MNHEY and CDR2 SVGAGI. In DNA form, the CDR3 reads TGTGCCAGCAGTTTCACCACTCGACGGGCTTCAAACTATGGCGACACCTTC. Translation: CASSFTTRRASNYGDTF.

J is TRBJ2-1 and V is TRBV6-1; TRBD2 agrees at 12 bases. Germline V lookup: CDR1 MNHNS, CDR2 SASEGT. This CDR3 has 20 amino acids. With 4 bases clipped from V and 6 bases from J, the junction kept 19 bases outside the gene matches. CDR3 sequence reads: CASSVARGAASGGAGNEQFF. CDR3 nucleotides: TGTGCCAGCAGTGTCGCCCGGGGGGCGGCTAGCGGGGGGGCTGGCAATGAGCAGTTCTTC.

J is TRBJ2-3 and V is TRBV19, with D perhaps being TRBD1 or TRBD2 (5 bases each). The length of the CDR3 is 16 residues. V lost 3 bases to trimming and J lost 1 base, with 14 bases between them. Looked up from germline, CDR1 is LNHDA and CDR2 is SQIVND (reference sequence). The CDR3 loop reads CASSMDRDGRTDTQYF. DNA for the CDR3: TGTGCCAGTAGTATGGACCGGGACGGACGCACAGATACGCAGTATTTT.

The V and J genes are TRBV20-1 and TRBJ1-2; 9 nucleotides align to TRBD1. CDR3 length equals 13 residues. Germline V gene lookup returns CDR1 DFQATT and CDR2 SNEGSKA (reference sequence). CDR3 amino acids: CSAWGQGNYGYTF. CDR3 in DNA: TGCAGCGCTTGGGGACAGGGTAACTATGGCTACACCTTC.

This clonotype was seen only a few times. The chain has TRBV20-1 and TRBJ2-7, with 9 positions matching TRBD2. This CDR3 is 15 amino acids long. The trim removed 3 bases at V and 6 bases at J, leaving 12 bases unmatched. From germline, CDR1 is DFQATT and CDR2 SNEGSKA (reference sequence). DNA of the CDR3: TGCAGTGCTAGTCCCTTGGCGGGGGGGCTTGCCGAGCAGTACTTC. The encoded protein is CSASPLAGGLAEQYF.

This chain links TRBV2 with TRBJ2-7, with 12 bases aligning to TRBD2. CDR3 length: 15 residues. V shed 2 bases, J shed 4 bases, and the junction held 3 bases outside the gene matches. CDR1 is SNHLY, CDR2 FYNNEI, per germline. The CDR3 region has the DNA TGTGCCAGCAGTGAATCTAGCGGGGGGGCATACGAGCAGTACTTC. It encodes CASSESSGGAYEQYF.

Many counts were recorded for this clonotype. The genes are TRBV2 and TRBJ2-7; TRBD1 is a possible D gene (5 bases). The CDR3 extends over 14 amino acids. Trimming left V 8 bases short and J 0 bases short, with 14 bases between. Germline V gene sequence: CDR1 SNHLY, CDR2 FYNNEI. In DNA form, the CDR3 reads TGTGCCAGCTCCCGAGACAGATCCTCCTACGAGCAGTACTTC. Its protein is CASSRDRSSYEQYF.

V gene TRBV14 combines with J gene TRBJ1-6; D call uncertain. V shed 2 bases and J shed 3 bases, with 5 bases lying between them. The CDR3 is 14 residues long. Germline V lookup: CDR1 SGHDN, CDR2 FVKESK. The CDR3 nucleotides read TGTGCCAGCAGCCAAACCGACTATAATTCACCCCTCCACTTT. It codes for CASSQTDYNSPLHF.

This clonotype has a handful of counts. The genes are TRBV12-3 or TRBV12-4 and TRBJ2-1; 11 positions match TRBD2. The V gene end was trimmed by 5 bases and the J gene end by 15 bases; junction bases not matched to a gene: 9. The CDR3 consists of 13 residues. CDR3 residues: CASSATSGGAMFF. For the CDR3, the DNA is TGTGCCAGCAGTGCCACTAGCGGGGGAGCCATGTTCTTC.

At least ten counts were recorded for this clonotype. The V call is TRBV5-1, the J call TRBJ2-1; 9 nucleotides agree with TRBD2. Germline loops: CDR1 SGHRS, CDR2 YFSETQ. Trimming cost V 2 bases and J 12 bases; bases outside gene matches: 12. The CDR3 has 15 residues. The CDR3: CASSLYSGGFTVQFF. CDR3 nucleotide sequence: TGCGCCAGCAGCTTATATAGCGGGGGTTTCACCGTGCAGTTCTTC.

This clonotype was observed at least ten times. The rearrangement uses TRBV28 and TRBJ1-2; 7 bases agree with TRBD1. V shed 4 bases and J 8 bases; nucleotides not matched to a gene: 7. The CDR3 consists of 13 residues. In germline, CDR1 is MDHEN, CDR2 SYDVKM. CDR3 in amino acids: CASSSYRGMGYTF. Written as DNA, the CDR3 is TGTGCCAGCAGTTCCTACAGGGGTATGGGCTACACCTTC.

This clonotype was seen a few times. The chain recombines TRBV20-1 with TRBJ1-2, with a weak D call TRBD1 (5 bases). The CDR3 spans 12 residues. CDR1 is DFQATT and CDR2 is SNEGSKA in the germline V gene (reference sequence). V lost 6 bases, J lost 7 bases, and 15 bases lay in between. CDR3 amino acids: CSARTGGLGYTF. The DNA for the CDR3 is TGCAGTGCAAGAACGGGGGGTCTTGGCTACACCTTC.

This clonotype was seen ten or more times. This sequence joins TRBV7-2 and TRBJ2-3; TRBD2 matches at 7 bases. The CDR3 extends over 15 amino acids. Germline V gives CDR1 SGHTA, CDR2 FQGNSA. V shed 2 bases, J shed 4 bases, and the junction held 6 bases outside the gene matches. The CDR3 region has the DNA TGTGCCAGCAGCTTAACGGCGGGGGTCGCAGATACGCAGTATTTT. This encodes CASSLTAGVADTQYF.